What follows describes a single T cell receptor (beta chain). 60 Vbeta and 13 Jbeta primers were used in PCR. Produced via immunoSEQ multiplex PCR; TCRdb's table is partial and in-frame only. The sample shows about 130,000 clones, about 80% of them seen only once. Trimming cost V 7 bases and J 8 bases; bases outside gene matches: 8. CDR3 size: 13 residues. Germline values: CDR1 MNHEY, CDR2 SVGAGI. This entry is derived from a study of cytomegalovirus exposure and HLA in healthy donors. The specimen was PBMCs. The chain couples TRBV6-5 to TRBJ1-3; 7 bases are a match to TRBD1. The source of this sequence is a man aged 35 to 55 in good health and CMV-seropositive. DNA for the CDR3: TGTGCCAGCACCAACAGGGGTGTTGACACCATATATTTT. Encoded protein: CASTNRGVDTIYF.